This T cell receptor (beta chain) was recovered during a study of control samples from healthy donors and cancer patients. Produced via immunoSEQ multiplex PCR; TCRdb's table is partial and in-frame only. The sample lists about 82,000 clones, around 94% occurring once. Trimming shortened V by 0 bases and J by 7 bases, and 12 bases separated the two germline ends. CDR1 MGHRA and CDR2 YSYEKL come from the germline V gene. This CDR3 has 15 residues. The receptor was derived from a woman under 30 in good health. The sample taken for sequencing was blood. This sequence joins TRBV4-1 and TRBJ2-2; D possibly corresponds to TRBD2 (5 bases). Here the CDR3 DNA reads TGCGCCAGCAGCCAAGATTGGAGCGGCGACGGGGAGCTGTTTTTT. Amino acids: CASSQDWSGDGELFF.